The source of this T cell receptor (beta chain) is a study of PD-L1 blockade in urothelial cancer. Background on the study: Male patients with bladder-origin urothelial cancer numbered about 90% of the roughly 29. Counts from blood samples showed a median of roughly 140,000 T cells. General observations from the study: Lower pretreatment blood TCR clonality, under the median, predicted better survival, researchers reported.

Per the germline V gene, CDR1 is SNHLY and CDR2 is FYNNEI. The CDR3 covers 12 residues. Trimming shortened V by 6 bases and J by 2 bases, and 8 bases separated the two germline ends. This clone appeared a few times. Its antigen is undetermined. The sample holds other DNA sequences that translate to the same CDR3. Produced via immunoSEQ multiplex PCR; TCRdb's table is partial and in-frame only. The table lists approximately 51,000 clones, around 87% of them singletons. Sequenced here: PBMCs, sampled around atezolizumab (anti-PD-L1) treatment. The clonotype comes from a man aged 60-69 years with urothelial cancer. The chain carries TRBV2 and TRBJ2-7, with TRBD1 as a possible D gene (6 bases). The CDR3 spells CASRGAAYEQYF. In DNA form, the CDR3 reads TGTGCCAGCAGGGGGGCGGCCTACGAGCAGTACTTC.